These T cell receptor beta chains were read from a single sample in a study of blood T cell repertoires in COVID-19. Assay used: immunoSEQ multiplex PCR; TCRdb lists only in-frame clones, some missing. The sample lists fewer than 90,000 clones; about 95% were seen once. Sample: peripheral blood. All receptors derive from a human donor with active COVID-19. The donor label of this sample is uncertain. The CDR3 runs from the conserved cysteine through the conserved F or W. Fields, in order: J gene, D gene, clone size, V gene, CDR3 DNA, CDR3 protein. The D gene is left open where the match is weak. A row's size may be missing; if present it is once, few, many or a size class.

TRBJ2-1	TRBD2	NA	TRBV18	TGTGCCAGCTCACGAGCGGGGGGGTCGGTCACCTACAATGAGCAGTTCTTC	CASSRAGGSVTYNEQFF
TRBJ2-7	TRBD1	once	TRBV28	TGTGCCAGTGTAAGGGGGCAGTACGAGCAGTACTTC	CASVRGQYEQYF
TRBJ2-7	NA	NA	TRBV6-8	TGTGCCAGCAGTTACTCCCCGGGGTCGACCTACGAGCAGTACTTC	CASSYSPGSTYEQYF
TRBJ2-4	NA	few	TRBV28	TGTGCCAGCAGTAAGCGGTCAGGAGCCAAAAACATTCAGTACTTC	CASSKRSGAKNIQYF
TRBJ2-2	TRBD1	NA	TRBV6-5	TGTGCCAGCAGATCACGGCCAGGGGGCGGTTTGGAGCTGTTTTTT	CASRSRPGGGLELFF
TRBJ1-2	TRBD1	NA	TRBV11-2	TGTGCCAGCAGCTTAGGACACAGGGGAGGCTACACCTTC	CASSLGHRGGYTF
TRBJ2-7	NA	NA	TRBV6-2/TRBV6-3	TGTGCCAGCAGTTACGGAGGGACTTACGAGCAGTACTTC	CASSYGGTYEQYF
TRBJ2-1	NA	NA	TRBV9	TGTGCCAGCAGCGAGAGCTCCGAGCAGTTCTTC	CASSESSEQFF
TRBJ2-6	NA	NA	TRBV5-6	TGTGCCAGCAAACCGAGGTGGACACCGAGCCCTGGGGCCAACGTCCTGACTTTC	CASKPRWTPSPGANVLTF
TRBJ2-7	TRBD1	once	TRBV28	TGTGCCAGCAGGGGACAGGGGAAATCCTACGAGCAGTACTTC	CASRGQGKSYEQYF
TRBJ2-7	NA	once	TRBV5-1	TGCGCCAGCAGCTTGGTCCCTCACGGCGGCCGCGGTGTGAGTTACGAGCAGTACTTC	CASSLVPHGGRGVSYEQYF
TRBJ1-6	NA	NA	TRBV11-3	TGTGCCAGCAGCTTAGATCTTTTTTCACCCCTCCACTTT	CASSLDLFSPLHF
TRBJ2-5	TRBD1	NA	TRBV19	TGTGCCAGTAGTATTGAGGGCAGGGGGCGAGAGACCCAGTACTTC	CASSIEGRGRETQYF
TRBJ2-2	TRBD2	NA	TRBV11-2	TGTGCCAGCAGCTTAGTTGCTAGCGGGGGGCACAACACCGGGGAGCTGTTTTTT	CASSLVASGGHNTGELFF
TRBJ1-2	NA	few	TRBV4-3	TGCGCCAGCAGCCAAGATGGGGGCGGCTACACCTTC	CASSQDGGGYTF
TRBJ2-7	TRBD1	NA	TRBV19	TGTGCCAGTAGTCTCATTCCGGACAGGGCGAGAATCTACGAGCAGTACTTC	CASSLIPDRARIYEQYF
TRBJ1-4	NA	NA	TRBV5-1	TGCGCCAGCAGCCCTCGATGGGGGGGACCAACTAATGAAAAACTGTTTTTT	CASSPRWGGPTNEKLFF
TRBJ1-2	NA	NA	TRBV3-1/TRBV3-2	TGTGCCAGCAGCCCCAAGACGTCGGGCTATGGCTACACCTTC	CASSPKTSGYGYTF
TRBJ2-3	NA	NA	TRBV9	TGTGCCAGCAGCGTAGGTTCTAGCGGCACAGATACGCAGTATTTT	CASSVGSSGTDTQYF
TRBJ1-1	NA	NA	TRBV10-1	TGCGCCAGCAGTGAGTCTGTGATCGACACGGGGTTTGGCACTGAAGCTTTCTTT	CASSESVIDTGFGTEAFF
TRBJ2-7	NA	NA	TRBV11-3	TGTGCCAGCACCGAAGGGACACGGTACGAGCAGTACTTC	CASTEGTRYEQYF
TRBJ2-1	NA	NA	TRBV24-1	TGTGCCACCAGTGACCCGGGACTTTACAATGAGCAGTTCTTC	CATSDPGLYNEQFF
TRBJ2-5	TRBD1	NA	TRBV24-1	TGTGCCACCAGTGACAAGACAGGGGGCCGTGAGACCCAGTACTTC	CATSDKTGGRETQYF
TRBJ2-1	NA	NA	TRBV24-1	TGTGTTTCGGGTTTCTACAATGAGCAGTTCTTC	CVSGFYNEQFF
TRBJ2-3	TRBD2	NA	TRBV4-1	TGCGCCAGCAGCCAGCCGGATCTAGCGGGGGGCAGTTCGCAGTATTTT	CASSQPDLAGGSSQYF
TRBJ1-2	NA	NA	TRBV10-3	TGTGCCGGGGAGGGCAGAAAACTATCTAACTATGGCTACACCTTC	CAGEGRKLSNYGYTF
TRBJ2-7	NA	NA	TRBV5-4	TGTGCCAGCAGCCTGGGTCGGCAGGGGAGTGTCTACGAGCAGTACTTC	CASSLGRQGSVYEQYF
TRBJ2-1	NA	NA	TRBV28	TGTGCCAGCAGTGTACGACGGGATTTCTACAATGAGCAGTTCTTC	CASSVRRDFYNEQFF
TRBJ2-2	NA	NA	TRBV5-1	TGCGCCAGCAGCCCCGACAGGTTTTCCGGGGAGCTGTTTTTT	CASSPDRFSGELFF
TRBJ2-3	NA	NA	TRBV29-1	TGCAGCGTCTTTTTTGCTAATACGCAGTATTTT	CSVFFANTQYF
TRBJ2-7	NA	NA	TRBV6-5	TGTGCCAGCAGTTTACAGGACAATCTCCCCTACGAGCAGTACTTC	CASSLQDNLPYEQYF
TRBJ1-4	NA	once	TRBV7-9	TGTGCCAGCAGTTATGGGGAACAGGGTAACGAAAAACTGTTTTTT	CASSYGEQGNEKLFF
TRBJ2-5	NA	NA	TRBV7-2	TGTGCCAGCAGCCGGGACTCGCGATTGGAGACCCAGTACTTC	CASSRDSRLETQYF
TRBJ2-1	NA	NA	TRBV11-3	TGTGCCAGCAGCTTACGTCAGAACTCCTACAATGAGCAGTTCTTC	CASSLRQNSYNEQFF
TRBJ2-2	TRBD1	NA	TRBV6-2/TRBV6-3	TGTGCCAGCAGTCGGGACAGTTTCACCGGGGAGCTGTTTTTT	CASSRDSFTGELFF
TRBJ2-7	NA	NA	TRBV27	TGTGCCAGCAGTCACAGGGAAAGGGGCTCCTACGAGCAGTACTTC	CASSHRERGSYEQYF
TRBJ2-5	NA	NA	TRBV3-1/TRBV3-2	TGTGCCAGCAGCCAAGAATTGGGTAAAAGCGGGTGTGGTTTAGAGACCCAGTACTTC	CASSQELGKSGCGLETQYF
TRBJ2-4	NA	NA	TRBV5-6	TGTGCCAGCAGCTTGCGGGGAGATCTAGCCAAAAACATTCAGTACTTC	CASSLRGDLAKNIQYF
TRBJ2-3	TRBD2	NA	TRBV10-3	TGTGCCATCGCGTCGCGGGGACTAGCGGGAAGCACAGATACGCAGTATTTT	CAIASRGLAGSTDTQYF
TRBJ2-3	TRBD2	NA	TRBV11-3	TGTGCCAGCAGCTTAGGAGCCGCGGGGGGCGGCACAGATACGCAGTATTTT	CASSLGAAGGGTDTQYF
TRBJ2-2	NA	NA	TRBV19	TGTGCCAGTAGTATCGGGGTTACGGTGAACACCGGGGAGCTGTTTTTT	CASSIGVTVNTGELFF
TRBJ1-1	TRBD1	NA	TRBV6-6	TGTGCCAGCAGAGAGTCACAGGGGGTGTGGGCTTTCTTT	CASRESQGVWAFF
TRBJ2-1	TRBD1	once	TRBV7-9	TGTGCCAGCAGCCTAGAGCCTGGGACAGTTCGTTTAGGGCAGTTCTTC	CASSLEPGTVRLGQFF
TRBJ1-2	NA	NA	TRBV28	TGTGCCAGTCGGCAGGGGAACTATGGCTACACCTTC	CASRQGNYGYTF
TRBJ2-7	TRBD2	NA	TRBV29-1	TGCAGCGGGCGGGACTACCTCCACGAGCAGTACTTC	CSGRDYLHEQYF
TRBJ1-2	NA	NA	TRBV7-9	TGTGCCAGCAGCTTTGGTGCGGAGAACTATGGCTACACCTTC	CASSFGAENYGYTF
TRBJ2-4	TRBD2	NA	TRBV6-2/TRBV6-3	TGTGCCAGCAGTCTAGCGGGAGGGCCGGTCATTCAGTACTTC	CASSLAGGPVIQYF
TRBJ2-1	TRBD2	NA	TRBV7-9	TGTGCCAGCAGCTTAGCGCTGAGGACTAGCGGGAGCAATGAGCAGTTCTTC	CASSLALRTSGSNEQFF
TRBJ2-2	TRBD2	NA	TRBV4-3	TGCGCCAGCAGCCAAGACCCTCCTAGCGGAACGAACACCGGGGAGCTGTTTTTT	CASSQDPPSGTNTGELFF
TRBJ2-3	TRBD2	NA	TRBV7-2	TGTGCCAGCAGCATTAGCGGGACTAGCACAGATACGCAGTATTTT	CASSISGTSTDTQYF
TRBJ2-5	TRBD1	NA	TRBV5-1	TGCGCCAGCAACCCCGGGACAGGGGGCAGGAAGACCCAGTACTTC	CASNPGTGGRKTQYF
TRBJ1-2	TRBD1	few	TRBV18	TGTGCCAGCTCGCCTAGGACAGGGACCAACTATGGCTACACCTTC	CASSPRTGTNYGYTF
TRBJ2-2	NA	once	TRBV18	TGTGCCAGCTCACCAGGTGGACAGACCGGGGAGCTGTTTTTT	CASSPGGQTGELFF
TRBJ2-5	TRBD1	NA	TRBV29-1	TGCAGCGTTCTGAAAGCTCAAGGGGGCGGGGAGACCCAGTACTTC	CSVLKAQGGGETQYF